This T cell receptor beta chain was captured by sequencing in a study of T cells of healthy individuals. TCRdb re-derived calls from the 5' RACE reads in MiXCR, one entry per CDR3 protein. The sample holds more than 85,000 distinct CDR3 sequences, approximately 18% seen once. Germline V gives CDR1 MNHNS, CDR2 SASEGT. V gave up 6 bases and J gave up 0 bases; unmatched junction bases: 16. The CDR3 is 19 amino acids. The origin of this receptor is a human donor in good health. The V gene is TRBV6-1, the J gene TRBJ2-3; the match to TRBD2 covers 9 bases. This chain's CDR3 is CASSYPIRGTSPSTDTQYF. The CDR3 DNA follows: TGTGCCAGCAGCTACCCAATTCGCGGGACTAGCCCAAGCACAGATACGCAGTATTTT.